This T cell receptor (beta chain) originates from a study of CD8 T cells in Susac syndrome. With random hexamers, roughly 0.5 to 1 ug RNA was reverse transcribed. TCRdb re-called the immunoSEQ multiplex PCR reads through MiXCR, storing one row per CDR3 protein. The sample holds 200,000 to 300,000 distinct CDR3 sequences, 80% to 95% seen once. The sequence came from a human donor with multiple sclerosis. The sample consisted of CD4+ T cells from PBMCs.

The CDR3 nucleotides read TGCGCCAGCAGCCGACTGGGAGGGCCGAACACTGAAGCTTTCTTT. The encoded protein is CASSRLGGPNTEAFF. The V and J genes are TRBV5-1 and TRBJ1-1; D gene uncertain. The CDR3 has 15 amino acids. The germline gives CDR1 SGHRS, CDR2 YFSETQ. Trimming stripped 4 bases from V and 1 base from J, with 14 bases between.